This TCR beta chain was identified in a study of T-cell reconstitution after alpha-beta-depleted transplantation in children. Study-level results: Surviving recipient T cells and thymic progenitors produced the high day-60 TCRbeta diversity seen in some patients. Reported findings indicate that, about two months after transplant, alpha-beta T cells came from several hundred expanded clones, which were derived from non-depleted graft cells. A year post-transplant, T-cell counts and diversity derived mostly from newly produced T cells.

Remarks on this clonotype: The antigen remains unidentified.

Preparation of the TCRbeta library involved a method that used unique molecular identifiers. One entry per CDR3 protein, called by TCRdb with MiXCR from the PCR reads. The profile shows over 80,000 distinct CDR3 sequences, 20% to 30% of them singletons. Germline values: CDR1 SGHTA, CDR2 FQGNSA. The CDR3 is made up of 17 amino acids. Trimming pared 5 bases from V and 2 bases from J, leaving 20 bases between. The clonotype originates from a boy aged 2 to 10 with acute lymphoblastic leukemia, due to receive a stem cell transplant. The starting material was PBMCs, obtained before TCRalphabeta/CD19-depleted stem cell transplant. The chain carries TRBV7-2 and TRBJ2-3, with a possible D match to TRBD2 (6 bases). The CDR3 region is CASSARLSGGNTDTQYF. The CDR3 DNA sequence: TGTGCCAGCAGCGCCCGACTGAGCGGAGGGAACACAGATACGCAGTATTTT.